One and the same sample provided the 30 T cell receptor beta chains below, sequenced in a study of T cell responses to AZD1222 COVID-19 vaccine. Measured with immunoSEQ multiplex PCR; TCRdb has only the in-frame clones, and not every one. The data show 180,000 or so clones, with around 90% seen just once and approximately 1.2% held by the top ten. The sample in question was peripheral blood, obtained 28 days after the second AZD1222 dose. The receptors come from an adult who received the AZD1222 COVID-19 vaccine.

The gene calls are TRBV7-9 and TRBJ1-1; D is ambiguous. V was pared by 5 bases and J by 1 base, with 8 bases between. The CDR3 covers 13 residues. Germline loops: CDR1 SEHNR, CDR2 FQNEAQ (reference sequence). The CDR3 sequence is CASSLGQNTEAFF. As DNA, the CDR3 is TGTGCCAGCAGCCTTGGGCAGAACACTGAAGCTTTCTTT.

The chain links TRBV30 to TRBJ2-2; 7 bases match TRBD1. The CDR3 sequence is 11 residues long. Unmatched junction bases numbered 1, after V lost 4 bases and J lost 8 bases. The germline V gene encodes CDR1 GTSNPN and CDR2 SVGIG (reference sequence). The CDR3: CAWTGGGELFF. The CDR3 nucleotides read TGTGCCTGGACAGGGGGTGGGGAGCTGTTTTTT.

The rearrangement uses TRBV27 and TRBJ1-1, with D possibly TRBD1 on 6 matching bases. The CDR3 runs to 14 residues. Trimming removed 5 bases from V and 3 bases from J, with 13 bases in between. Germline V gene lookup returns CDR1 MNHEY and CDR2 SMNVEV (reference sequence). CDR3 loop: CASSIRGTDTEAFF. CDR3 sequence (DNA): TGTGCCAGCAGTATAAGGGGGACGGACACTGAAGCTTTCTTT.

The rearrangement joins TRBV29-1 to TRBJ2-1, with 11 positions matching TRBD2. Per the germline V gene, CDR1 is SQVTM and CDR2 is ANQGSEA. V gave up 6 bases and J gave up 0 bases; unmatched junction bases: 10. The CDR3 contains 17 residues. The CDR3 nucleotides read TGCAGCGTGGGACTAGCGGCTATGTCACACTCCTACAATGAGCAGTTCTTC. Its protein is CSVGLAAMSHSYNEQFF.

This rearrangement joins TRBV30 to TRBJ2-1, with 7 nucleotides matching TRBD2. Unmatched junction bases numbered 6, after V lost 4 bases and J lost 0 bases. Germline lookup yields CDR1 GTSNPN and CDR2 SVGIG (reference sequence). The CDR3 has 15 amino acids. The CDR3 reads CAWTAGLGSYNEQFF. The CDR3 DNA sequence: TGTGCCTGGACAGCGGGACTCGGCTCCTACAATGAGCAGTTCTTC.

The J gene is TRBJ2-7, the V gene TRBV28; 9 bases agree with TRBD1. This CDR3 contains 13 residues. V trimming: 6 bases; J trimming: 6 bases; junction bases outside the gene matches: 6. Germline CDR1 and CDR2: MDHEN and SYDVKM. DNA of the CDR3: TGTGCCAGCAGGAAACAGGGGGCTGGCGAGCAGTACTTC. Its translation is CASRKQGAGEQYF. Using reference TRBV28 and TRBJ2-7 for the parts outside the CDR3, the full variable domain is DVKVTQSSRYLVKRTGEKVFLECVQDMDHENMFWYRQDPGLGLRLIYFSYDVKMKEKGDIPEGYSVSREKKERFSLILESASTNQTSMYLCASRKQGAGEQYFGPGTRLTVT.

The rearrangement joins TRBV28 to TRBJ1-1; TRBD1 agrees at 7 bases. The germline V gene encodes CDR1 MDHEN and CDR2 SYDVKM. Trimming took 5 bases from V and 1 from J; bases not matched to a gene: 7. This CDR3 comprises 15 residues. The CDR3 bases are TGTGCCAGCAGTCTAACCGGGACAGCGAACACTGAAGCTTTCTTT. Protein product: CASSLTGTANTEAFF.

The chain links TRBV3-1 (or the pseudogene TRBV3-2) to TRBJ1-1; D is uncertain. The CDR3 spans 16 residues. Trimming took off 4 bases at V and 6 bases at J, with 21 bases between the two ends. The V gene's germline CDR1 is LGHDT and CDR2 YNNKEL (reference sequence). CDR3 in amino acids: CASSPRDAGRVAEAFF. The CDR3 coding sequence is TGTGCCAGCAGCCCTCGAGACGCGGGGAGGGTCGCTGAAGCTTTCTTT.

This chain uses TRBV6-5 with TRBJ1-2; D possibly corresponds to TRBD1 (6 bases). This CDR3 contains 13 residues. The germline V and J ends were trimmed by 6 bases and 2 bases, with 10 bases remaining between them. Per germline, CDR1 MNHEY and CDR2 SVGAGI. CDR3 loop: CASRRTANYGYTF. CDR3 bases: TGTGCCAGCAGGCGGACAGCAAACTATGGCTACACCTTC.

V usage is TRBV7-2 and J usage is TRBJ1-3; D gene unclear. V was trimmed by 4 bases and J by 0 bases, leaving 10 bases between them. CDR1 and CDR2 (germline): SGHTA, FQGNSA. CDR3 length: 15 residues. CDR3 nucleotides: TGTGCCAGCAGCTGGGATTTAGCCTCTGGAAACACCATATATTTT. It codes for CASSWDLASGNTIYF.

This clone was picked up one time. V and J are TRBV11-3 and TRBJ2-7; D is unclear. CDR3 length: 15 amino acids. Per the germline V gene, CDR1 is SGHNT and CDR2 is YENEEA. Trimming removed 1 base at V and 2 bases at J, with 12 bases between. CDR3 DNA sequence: TGTGCCAGCAGCTTAGGAGATAAGGGTACCTACGAGCAGTACTTC. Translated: CASSLGDKGTYEQYF.

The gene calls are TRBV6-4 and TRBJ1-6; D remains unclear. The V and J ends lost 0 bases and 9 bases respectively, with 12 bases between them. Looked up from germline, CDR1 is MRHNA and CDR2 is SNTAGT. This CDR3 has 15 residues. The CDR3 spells CASSDSSTGTSPLHF. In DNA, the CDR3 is TGTGCCAGCAGTGACTCGAGTACGGGAACTTCACCCCTCCACTTT.

The CDR3 region is CASSNAGNTIYF. In DNA form, the CDR3 reads TGTGCCAGCAGTAATGCTGGAAACACCATATATTTT. This chain joins TRBV6-5 and TRBJ1-3; no clear D. This CDR3 comprises 12 residues. V lost 5 bases to trimming and J lost 2 bases, with 4 bases between them. CDR1 MNHEY and CDR2 SVGAGI come from the germline V gene.

The chain's CDR3 is CASSPGQGAQNYGYTF. For the CDR3, the DNA is TGTGCCAGCAGCCCCGGACAGGGGGCACAGAACTATGGCTACACCTTC. The chain couples TRBV5-5 to TRBJ1-2; the match to TRBD1 covers 11 bases. The trim removed 4 bases at V and 2 bases at J, leaving 7 bases unmatched. CDR1 is SGHKS and CDR2 is YYEKEE in the germline V gene (reference sequence). This CDR3 is 16 amino acids long.

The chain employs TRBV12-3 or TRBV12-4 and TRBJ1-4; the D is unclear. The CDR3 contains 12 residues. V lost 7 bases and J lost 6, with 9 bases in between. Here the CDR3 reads CASTSGHEKLFF. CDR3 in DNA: TGTGCCAGCACCTCCGGTCATGAAAAACTGTTTTTT.

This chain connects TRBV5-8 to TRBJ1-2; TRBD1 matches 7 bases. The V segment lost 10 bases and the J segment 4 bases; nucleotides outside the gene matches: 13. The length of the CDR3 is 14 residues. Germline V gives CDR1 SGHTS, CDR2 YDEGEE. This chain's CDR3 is CASSRGQEGYGYTF. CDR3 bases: TGTGCCTCTTCAAGGGGGCAGGAAGGCTATGGCTACACCTTC.

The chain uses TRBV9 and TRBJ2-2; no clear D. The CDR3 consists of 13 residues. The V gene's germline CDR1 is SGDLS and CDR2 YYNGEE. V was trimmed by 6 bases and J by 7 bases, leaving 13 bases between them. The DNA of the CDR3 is TGTGCCAGCACCCCTGGCTCTAGCGGGGAGCTGTTTTTT. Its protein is CASTPGSSGELFF.

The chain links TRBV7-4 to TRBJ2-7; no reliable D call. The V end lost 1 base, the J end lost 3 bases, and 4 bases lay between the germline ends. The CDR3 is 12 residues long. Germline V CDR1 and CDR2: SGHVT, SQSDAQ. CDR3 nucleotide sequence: TGTGCCAGCAGCTTAGACAACTACGAGCAGTACTTC. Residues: CASSLDNYEQYF. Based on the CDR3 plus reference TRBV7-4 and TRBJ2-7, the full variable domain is GAGVSQSPRYKVAKRGRDVALRCDSISGHVTLYWYRQTLGQGSEVLTYSQSDAQRDKSGRPSGRFSAERPERSVSTLKIQRTEQGDSAVYLCASSLDNYEQYFGPGTRLTVT.

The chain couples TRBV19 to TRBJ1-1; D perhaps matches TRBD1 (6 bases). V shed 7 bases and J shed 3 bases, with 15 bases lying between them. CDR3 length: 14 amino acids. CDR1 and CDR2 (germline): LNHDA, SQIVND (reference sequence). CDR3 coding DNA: TGTGCCAGTACCAGGACAGTTGTCGACACTGAAGCTTTCTTT. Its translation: CASTRTVVDTEAFF.

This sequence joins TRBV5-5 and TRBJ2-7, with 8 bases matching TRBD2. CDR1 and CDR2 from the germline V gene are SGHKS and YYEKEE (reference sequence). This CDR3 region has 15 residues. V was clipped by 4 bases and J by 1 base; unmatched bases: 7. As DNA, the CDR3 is TGTGCCAGCAGCCCCCGGGTAGCGGGATCCTACGAGCAGTACTTC. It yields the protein CASSPRVAGSYEQYF.

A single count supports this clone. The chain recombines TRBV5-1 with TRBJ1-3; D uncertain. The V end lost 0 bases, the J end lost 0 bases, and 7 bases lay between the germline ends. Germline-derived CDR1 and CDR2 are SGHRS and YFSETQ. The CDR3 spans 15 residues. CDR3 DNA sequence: TGCGCCAGCAGCTTGGAAGGCAACTCTGGAAACACCATATATTTT. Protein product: CASSLEGNSGNTIYF.

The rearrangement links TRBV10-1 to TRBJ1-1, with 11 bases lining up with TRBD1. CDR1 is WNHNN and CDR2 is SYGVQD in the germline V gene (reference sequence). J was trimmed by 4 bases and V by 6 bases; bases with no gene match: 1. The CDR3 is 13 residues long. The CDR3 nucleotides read TGCGCCAGCAGGGGGACAGGGGGCACTGAAGCTTTCTTT. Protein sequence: CASRGTGGTEAFF.

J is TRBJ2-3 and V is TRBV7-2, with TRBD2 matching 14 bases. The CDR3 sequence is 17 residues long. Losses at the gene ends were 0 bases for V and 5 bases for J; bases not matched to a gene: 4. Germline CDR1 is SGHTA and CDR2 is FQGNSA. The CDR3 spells CASSLAGLAGARDTQYF. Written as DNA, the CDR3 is TGTGCCAGCAGCTTAGCGGGACTAGCGGGAGCCAGAGATACGCAGTATTTT.

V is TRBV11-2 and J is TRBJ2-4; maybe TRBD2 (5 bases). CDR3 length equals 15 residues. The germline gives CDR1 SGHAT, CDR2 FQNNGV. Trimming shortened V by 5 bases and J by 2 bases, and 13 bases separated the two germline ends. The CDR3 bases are TGTGCCAGCAGCACCCCCCGGGGTACCAAAAACATTCAGTACTTC. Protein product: CASSTPRGTKNIQYF.

In DNA, the CDR3 is TGTGCCAGCAGCCCCCTGGGAGGACTAGCGGGAGATCGGGAGCAGTACTTC. Translated, it gives CASSPLGGLAGDREQYF. The chain recombines TRBV14 with TRBJ2-7; 13 bases match TRBD2. Germline values: CDR1 SGHDN, CDR2 FVKESK. The CDR3 has 17 amino acids. The junction had 13 bases not matched to a gene; V was cut back by 4 bases and J by 7 bases.

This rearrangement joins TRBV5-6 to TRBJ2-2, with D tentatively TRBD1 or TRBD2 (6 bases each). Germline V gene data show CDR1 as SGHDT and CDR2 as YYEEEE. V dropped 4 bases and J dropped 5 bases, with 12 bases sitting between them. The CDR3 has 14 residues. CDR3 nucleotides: TGTGCCAGCAGCCGCGGGACAATTACCGGGGAGCTGTTTTTT. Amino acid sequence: CASSRGTITGELFF.

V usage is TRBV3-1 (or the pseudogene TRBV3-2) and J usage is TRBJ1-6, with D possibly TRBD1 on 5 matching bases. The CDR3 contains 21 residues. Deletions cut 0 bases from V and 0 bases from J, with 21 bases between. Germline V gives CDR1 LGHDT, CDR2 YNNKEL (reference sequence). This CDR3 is CASSQESFQGDLSSYNSPLHF. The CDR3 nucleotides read TGTGCCAGCAGCCAAGAGAGCTTTCAGGGAGACTTGAGCTCCTATAATTCACCCCTCCACTTT.

Here the CDR3 DNA reads TGTGCCAGCAGCCGAAGGGGCAGCGCTGAAGCTTTCTTT. Protein: CASSRRGSAEAFF. The chain joins TRBV7-3 to TRBJ1-1, with D maybe TRBD1 (5 bases). Per germline, CDR1 SGHTA and CDR2 FQGTGA. The CDR3 runs to 13 residues. V was shortened by 5 bases and J by 6 bases, with 13 bases between the two germline ends. The full variable domain, with the rest looked up from reference TRBV7-3 and TRBJ1-1, is GAGVSQTPSNKVTEKGKYVELRCDPISGHTALYWYRQSLGQGPEFLIYFQGTGAADDSGLPNDRFFAVRPEGSVSTLKIQRTERGDSAVYLCASSRRGSAEAFFGQGTRLTVV.

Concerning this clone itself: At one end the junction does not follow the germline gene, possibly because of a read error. The CDR3 is CASSLWFPQGAPLMDF. The CDR3 coding sequence is TGTGCCAGCAGTTTATGGTTTCCCCAGGGCGCACCCCTTATGGACTTT. The chain employs TRBV28 and TRBJ1-6; D is perhaps TRBD1 (5 bases). Germline V CDR1 and CDR2: MDHEN, SYDVKM. The CDR3 is 16 amino acids.

The CDR3 region is CASSEDRGGTGNTIYF. DNA of the CDR3: TGTGCCAGCAGTGAAGATCGAGGGGGCACAGGAAACACCATATATTTT. V usage is TRBV2 and J usage is TRBJ1-3, with TRBD1 identical over 7 bases. CDR1 and CDR2 from the germline V gene are SNHLY and FYNNEI. V shed 1 base and J 4 bases; nucleotides not matched to a gene: 7. The CDR3 length is 16 residues.